The 17 T cell receptor beta chains in this list originate from one sample, sequenced in a study of CD8+ T cells in alopecia areata. Sequencing templates came from extracted RNA that was reverse transcribed into cDNA. Sequenced by immunoSEQ multiplex PCR; TCRdb stores in-frame clones only, minus some. Altogether about 120,000 clones are present, roughly 50% being singletons, with the ten largest covering about 3.7%. Documented treatment: oral pan-JAK inhibitor, 5-10 mg twice daily. The specimen was CD4+ T cells sorted from blood, collected at week 24, from a patient treated with tofacitinib. These receptors all stem from a human donor with alopecia areata.

The chain couples TRBV7-2 to TRBJ2-6; D gene ambiguous. CDR1 is SGHTA, CDR2 FQGNSA, per germline. The V end was cut by 11 bases, the J end by 0 bases, with 11 bases between. The CDR3 spans 14 residues. The CDR3 nucleotides are TGTGCCGCCACGGCCATCTCTGGGGCCAACGTCCTGACTTTC. As protein: CAATAISGANVLTF.

J is TRBJ2-5 and V is TRBV4-1, with TRBD2 matching over 14 bases. CDR1 is MGHRA and CDR2 is YSYEKL in the germline V gene. This CDR3 has 19 amino acids. The J segment lost 2 bases and the V segment lost 3 bases, leaving 11 bases of the junction unmatched. CDR3 nucleotides: TGCGCCAGCAGCCAGACCGGACTAGCGGGGGGCCGGGGGCAAGAGACCCAGTACTTC. Encoded protein: CASSQTGLAGGRGQETQYF.

V usage is TRBV9 and J usage is TRBJ2-5, with D possibly being TRBD2 (5 bases). This CDR3 has 15 residues. Germline V gives CDR1 SGDLS, CDR2 YYNGEE. Trimming removed 4 bases from V and 0 bases from J, with 13 bases in between. CDR3 amino acids: CASSTRGSNQETQYF. The CDR3 DNA follows: TGTGCCAGCAGCACTAGAGGCTCGAACCAAGAGACCCAGTACTTC.

This chain links TRBV5-1 with TRBJ2-1, with D tentatively TRBD1 or TRBD2 (7 bases each). The CDR3 length is 17 residues. Trimming shortened V by 0 bases and J by 8 bases, and 21 bases separated the two germline ends. Germline loops: CDR1 SGHRS, CDR2 YFSETQ. The CDR3 sequence is CASSLVRGTAGSDEQFF. CDR3 nucleotide sequence: TGCGCCAGCAGCTTGGTACGGGGGACAGCGGGGAGTGATGAGCAGTTCTTC.

The CDR3: CASSHGTSHNEQFF. CDR3 bases: TGTGCCAGCAGCCATGGGACTAGCCATAATGAGCAGTTCTTC. The V and J genes are TRBV7-9 and TRBJ2-1, with 9 nucleotides matching TRBD2. CDR1 and CDR2 (germline): SEHNR, FQNEAQ (reference sequence). This CDR3 has 14 residues. Trimming at V came to 5 bases and at J to 7 bases, leaving 6 bases not matched to a gene.

This clone was counted a few times. This chain joins TRBV29-1 and TRBJ2-1, with 9 bases identical to TRBD1. The CDR3 has 14 amino acids. In germline, CDR1 is SQVTM, CDR2 ANQGSEA. V lost 6 bases, J lost 5 bases, and 8 bases stayed unmatched. The CDR3 reads CSVTGTGQNNEQFF. DNA for the CDR3: TGCAGCGTCACAGGGACAGGGCAGAACAATGAGCAGTTCTTC.

This CDR3 reads CAWSSGSSYNEQFF. Here the CDR3 DNA reads TGTGCCTGGAGCAGTGGGTCGAGTTACAATGAGCAGTTCTTC. This sequence joins TRBV30 and TRBJ2-1; D is unresolved. Trimming shortened V by 3 bases and J by 4 bases, and 13 bases separated the two germline ends. Germline V lookup: CDR1 GTSNPN, CDR2 SVGIG (reference sequence). CDR3 length equals 14 residues.

This rearrangement joins TRBV29-1 to TRBJ2-7, with TRBD1 matching over 11 bases. The V gene's germline CDR1 is SQVTM and CDR2 ANQGSEA. With V trimmed by 4 bases and J by 5 bases, 10 bases remained unmatched. This CDR3 contains 15 residues. In nucleotides, the CDR3 is TGCAGCGTTGCGGTTCCGGGACAGGGGGAAGACGAGCAGTACTTC. Protein: CSVAVPGQGEDEQYF.

The V call is TRBV7-2, the J call TRBJ2-3, with TRBD2 as a possible D gene (6 bases). The length of the CDR3 is 14 residues. V lost 2 bases, J lost 1 base, and 7 bases lay in between. From germline, CDR1 is SGHTA and CDR2 FQGNSA. CDR3 sequence reads: CASSLWEGTDTQYF. The CDR3 DNA follows: TGTGCCAGCAGCTTATGGGAGGGCACAGATACGCAGTATTTT. The variable domain in full, with the rest retrieved from reference TRBV7-2 and TRBJ2-3, is GAGVSQSPSNKVTEKGKDVELRCDPISGHTALYWYRQSLGQGLEFLIYFQGNSAPDKSGLPSDRFSAERTGGSVSTLTIQRTQQEDSAVYLCASSLWEGTDTQYFGPGTRLTVL.

V usage is TRBV2 and J usage is TRBJ1-1; D might be TRBD1 (5 bases). Germline V gives CDR1 SNHLY, CDR2 FYNNEI. The V and J ends lost 3 bases and 7 bases respectively, with 9 bases between them. The CDR3 is 12 residues long. The CDR3 is CASSDWGNEAFF. The CDR3 DNA reads TGTGCCAGCAGTGATTGGGGGAATGAAGCTTTCTTT.

This clone turned up a few times. The chain links TRBV29-1 to TRBJ1-1, with a possible D match to TRBD1 (5 bases). The CDR3 is made up of 13 amino acids. V lost 4 bases and J lost 2, with 11 bases in between. Germline CDR1 reads SQVTM; CDR2 reads ANQGSEA. CDR3 sequence reads: CSVAQGFNTEAFF. CDR3 in DNA: TGCAGCGTTGCCCAGGGATTTAACACTGAAGCTTTCTTT.

This clone was counted a few times. The rearrangement uses TRBV29-1 and TRBJ1-1; possibly TRBD1 for D (5 bases). Germline-derived CDR1 and CDR2 are SQVTM and ANQGSEA. The V end lost 6 bases, the J end lost 11 bases, and 22 bases lay between the germline ends. The CDR3 length is 13 residues. For the CDR3, the DNA is TGCAGCGTCCCACGGGGGGGGACGTACGGGGCTTTCTTT. Translation gives CSVPRGGTYGAFF.

This clone was found a few times. The CDR3 protein is CASSFLDYSYEQYF. The CDR3 nucleotides are TGTGCCAGCAGCTTCTTGGACTATTCCTACGAGCAGTACTTC. This sequence joins TRBV11-1 and TRBJ2-7; D might be TRBD2 (6 bases). V was shortened by 3 bases and J by 1 base, with 10 bases between the two germline ends. The CDR3 runs to 14 residues. CDR1 and CDR2 from the germline V gene are SGHAT and FQDESV (reference sequence).

The chain is built from TRBV6-5 and TRBJ1-1, with a weak D call TRBD1 (6 bases). The germline gives CDR1 MNHEY, CDR2 SVGAGI. The CDR3 runs 13 residues. V lost 7 bases and J lost 5, with 14 bases in between. CDR3 loop: CASTGGRGTEAFF. The DNA of the CDR3 is TGTGCCAGCACCGGGGGGCGCGGGACTGAAGCTTTCTTT.

The V and J genes are TRBV7-8 and TRBJ1-2; D gene ambiguous. Deletions cut 3 bases from V and 7 bases from J, with 12 bases between. The CDR3 runs to 13 residues. CDR1 and CDR2 from the germline V gene are SGHVS and FQNEAQ. The CDR3 here is CASSFRGLGGYTF. The CDR3 coding sequence is TGTGCCAGCAGCTTTCGCGGCCTCGGTGGCTACACCTTC.

The gene calls are TRBV5-6 and TRBJ1-5; possibly TRBD1 for D (5 bases). The CDR3 spans 13 residues. Looked up from germline, CDR1 is SGHDT and CDR2 is YYEEEE. The ends were cut back, 0 bases at V and 9 bases at J, with 10 bases in the middle. CDR3 bases: TGTGCCAGCAGCTTGGCAACAGGTTGGCCCCAGCATTTT. Its translation: CASSLATGWPQHF.

CDR3 DNA sequence: TGTGCCAGCAGCGTAGCTGCTAGCGGGGCCACCTACGAGCAGTACTTC. Translated, it gives CASSVAASGATYEQYF. This chain links TRBV9 with TRBJ2-7; 9 nucleotides line up with TRBD2. Germline CDR1 is SGDLS and CDR2 is YYNGEE. The CDR3 is 16 residues long. The V and J ends lost 0 bases and 2 bases, in that order; junction bases with no gene match: 6. Full variable domain (outside the CDR3, taken from reference TRBV9 and TRBJ2-7): DSGVTQTPKHLITATGQRVTLRCSPRSGDLSVYWYQQSLDQGLQFLIQYYNGEERAKGNILERFSAQQFPDLHSELNLSSLELGDSALYFCASSVAASGATYEQYFGPGTRLTVT.